Listed below are T cell receptor beta chains from one sample, sequenced in a study of blood T cell repertoires in COVID-19. Using immunoSEQ multiplex PCR, the repertoire was profiled, and TCRdb retains in-frame clones only, with some absent. This table has a few hundred thousand clones, 70% to 90% appearing once. Sequencing input: peripheral blood. These receptors were collected from a human donor in a cohort sampled during active COVID-19. Each CDR3 is given without its conserved first and last residue. Some rows mark clone size as missing; the rest say once, few, many or name a class of expanded clone.

clone_size	v_call	j_call	cdr3_aa
once	TRBV20-1	TRBJ1-6	SASNGRQGYNSPLH
NA	TRBV7-9	TRBJ1-1	ASSPSQGHTEAF
NA	TRBV6-5	TRBJ2-5	ASTHRGQETQY
NA	TRBV24-1	TRBJ2-1	ATSKWGENEQF
once	TRBV14	TRBJ2-5	ASSQSPTVQETQY
NA	TRBV20-1	TRBJ1-1	SASRTGSHTEAF
NA	TRBV7-9	TRBJ2-7	ASSPTGGQRAYEQY
NA	TRBV29-1	TRBJ1-2	SVLLAAAGGGYT
NA	TRBV9	TRBJ2-3	ASSVGTSGAGTDTQY
NA	TRBV6-5	TRBJ2-5	ASSKTSGQETQY
NA	TRBV6-5	TRBJ1-2	ASSHNQGAYYGYT
NA	TRBV11-2	TRBJ2-7	ASSLGAGAPHEQY
once	TRBV19	TRBJ1-1	ASSIPTGRGNTEAF
few	TRBV4-1	TRBJ2-7	ASSQARGGESTRYEQY
NA	TRBV3-1/TRBV3-2	TRBJ1-1	ASSQRDTEAF
few	TRBV19	TRBJ1-5	ASSIRGNQPQH
NA	TRBV18	TRBJ2-7	ASSSGLAGNYEQY
NA	TRBV25-1	TRBJ2-5	ASSEIQGNLTQETQY
NA	TRBV6-5	TRBJ1-2	ASTAPGGADGYT
NA	TRBV5-8	TRBJ1-1	ATLKQVTNTEAF
NA	TRBV12-3/TRBV12-4	TRBJ1-1	ASSPGTSEAF
few	TRBV6-1	TRBJ1-2	ASSEAFGDEYYGYT
few	TRBV7-3	TRBJ2-1	ASSREGPYNEQF
few	TRBV19	TRBJ1-5	ASSGYGQPQH
once	TRBV19	TRBJ2-6	ASSPRQPSGANVLT
once	TRBV12-3/TRBV12-4	TRBJ1-6	ASSWGTNSPLH
NA	TRBV30	TRBJ1-2	AWSARQGYYGYT
once	TRBV6-5	TRBJ1-2	ASVGGALDYGYT
once	TRBV5-1	TRBJ1-6	ASSLRGMVISPLH
NA	TRBV3-1/TRBV3-2	TRBJ2-1	ASSSLAASYNEQF
NA	TRBV9	TRBJ1-3	ASSVAPGVAGNTIY
NA	TRBV9	TRBJ1-3	ASSVTSGHSGNTIY
NA	TRBV2	TRBJ2-1	ASSEGPQLAEPSNEQF
NA	TRBV5-1	TRBJ1-4	ASSLRGLGEKLF
NA	TRBV25-1	TRBJ1-4	ASSEVVEATNEKLF
NA	TRBV3-1/TRBV3-2	TRBJ1-1	ASSQDWTLAEAF
few	TRBV7-2	TRBJ2-7	ASSLTQRYEQY
NA	TRBV2	TRBJ1-4	ASRTTGPTNEKLF
NA	TRBV6-5	TRBJ2-1	ASSTQGFGEQF
NA	TRBV12-5	TRBJ1-3	ASGLGAGGNTIY
NA	TRBV10-3	TRBJ1-1	AIGGGGNTEAF
once	TRBV28	TRBJ1-1	ASRETGEAF